These 30 T cell receptor beta chains originate from one sample sequenced in a study of identical twins. One entry per CDR3 protein results from TCRdb running MiXCR on the 5' RACE reads. Among about 550,000 distinct CDR3 sequences listed, 20% to 25% were seen once. This same sample was also taken into another study, of yellow fever vaccine responses in identical twins.

Sequenced: CD4+ T cells sorted from blood. The receptors stem from a woman between 18 and 29 years old in good health.

This clonotype was found a few times. DNA of the CDR3: TGCGCCAGCAGCTTTGCCCAGGGGGCCCGCTACGAGCAGTACTTC. Its protein product is CASSFAQGARYEQYF. The V and J genes are TRBV5-1 and TRBJ2-7; 8 bases are a match to TRBD1. The germline gives CDR1 SGHRS, CDR2 YFSETQ. V lost 2 bases, J lost 3 bases, and 7 bases stayed unmatched. The CDR3 runs to 15 residues.

This clonotype appeared many times. V is TRBV5-1 and J is TRBJ2-5; D gene uncertain. V lost 6 bases to trimming and J lost 2 bases, with 5 bases between them. In germline, CDR1 is SGHRS, CDR2 YFSETQ. The CDR3 is 11 residues long. The DNA of the CDR3 is TGCGCCAGCAAGAATCAAGAGACCCAGTACTTC. Its protein is CASKNQETQYF.

This clonotype was counted at least ten times. The chain links TRBV12-3 or TRBV12-4 to TRBJ2-5; no reliable D call. V was shortened by 3 bases and J by 4 bases, with 9 bases between the two germline ends. CDR3 length: 13 amino acids. CDR3 sequence: CASSFKRTETQYF. As DNA, the CDR3 is TGTGCCAGCAGTTTTAAGAGGACAGAGACCCAGTACTTC.

V gene TRBV29-1 combines with J gene TRBJ1-2; TRBD1 agrees at 7 bases. V was clipped by 7 bases and J by 9 bases; unmatched bases: 8. The germline V gene encodes CDR1 SQVTM and CDR2 ANQGSEA. This CDR3 is 11 amino acids long. The CDR3 DNA is TGCAGCGGGAGGGAGACAGGGCGCTACACCTTC. Protein sequence: CSGRETGRYTF. Based on the CDR3 plus reference TRBV29-1 and TRBJ1-2, the full variable domain is SAVISQKPSRDICQRGTSLTIQCQVDSQVTMMFWYRQQPGQSLTLIATANQGSEATYESGFVIDKFPISRPNLTFSTLTVSNMSPEDSSIYLCSGRETGRYTFGSGTRLTVV.

The chain carries TRBV15 and TRBJ1-5; 10 positions agree with TRBD1. V trimming: 0 bases; J trimming: 14 bases; junction bases outside the gene matches: 10. The CDR3 runs 15 residues. The germline V gene encodes CDR1 LNHNV and CDR2 YYDKDF (reference sequence). CDR3 nucleotides: TGTGCCACCAGCAGAGATAGGTTAGGACAGGGGGAAAAGCATTTT. This translates into CATSRDRLGQGEKHF.

A remark on this clonotype: The junction differs from germline at one of its ends, possibly a read error. V gene TRBV12-3 or TRBV12-4 combines with J gene TRBJ2-2, with D unresolved. The CDR3 sequence is 18 residues long. The CDR3 DNA sequence: TGTGCCAGCTGTTTGGGGTTGGGTGGCAGGAGAATCACCGGGGAGCTGTTTTTT. It is translated as CASCLGLGGRRITGELFF.

This clonotype was observed a single time. Possible read error: a much larger clone is one base away. J is TRBJ2-3 and V is TRBV5-1; D remains unclear. The CDR3 loop spans 16 amino acids. Germline lookup yields CDR1 SGHRS and CDR2 YFSETQ. The CDR3 nucleotides read TGCGCCCGCAGCTTGAAGTCCCATCACACCACAGATACGCAGTATTTT. Residues: CARSLKSHHTTDTQYF.

This clonotype was recorded many times. This chain links TRBV28 with TRBJ1-4; D is undetermined. Germline CDR1 and CDR2: MDHEN and SYDVKM. The CDR3 has 11 residues. V gave up 3 bases and J gave up 8 bases, with 4 bases separating them. The CDR3 spells CASSFREKLFF. The DNA for the CDR3 is TGTGCCAGCAGTTTTAGGGAAAAACTGTTTTTT.

This chain joins TRBV10-1 and TRBJ1-4; D might be TRBD1 (6 bases). The CDR3 runs 14 residues. The V gene lost 2 bases and the J gene lost 6 bases, with 10 bases spanning the gap. Germline V lookup: CDR1 WNHNN, CDR2 SYGVQD (reference sequence). CDR3 residues: CASSEGGLDEKLFF. CDR3 sequence (DNA): TGCGCCAGCAGTGAGGGGGGCCTGGATGAAAAACTGTTTTTT.

The CDR3 spells CSARRSGGSGELFF. The CDR3 bases are TGCAGTGCTAGAAGGTCAGGGGGCAGCGGGGAGCTGTTTTTT. This rearrangement joins TRBV20-1 to TRBJ2-2; 8 bases line up with TRBD1. The CDR3 loop spans 14 amino acids. Germline CDR1 DFQATT, CDR2 SNEGSKA (reference sequence). Losses at the gene ends were 2 bases for V and 7 bases for J; bases not matched to a gene: 6.

The genes are TRBV12-3 or TRBV12-4 and TRBJ1-5; D is unresolved. V was shortened by 3 bases and J by 7 bases, with 10 bases between the two germline ends. This CDR3 is 13 amino acids long. The CDR3 reads CASSLEVLQPQHF. CDR3 bases: TGTGCCAGCAGTTTGGAGGTATTGCAGCCCCAGCATTTT.

This chain links TRBV28 with TRBJ2-2; D tentatively reads TRBD1 or TRBD2 (5 bases each). V dropped 6 bases and J dropped 4 bases, with 12 bases sitting between them. Germline CDR1 is MDHEN and CDR2 is SYDVKM. CDR3 length: 14 residues. CDR3 in DNA: TGTGCCAGCAGAAAGGGACGGGTCACCGGGGAGCTGTTTTTT. Residues: CASRKGRVTGELFF.

This clonotype was seen more than once but under ten times. The chain has TRBV7-2 and TRBJ2-3, with 8 bases lining up with TRBD2. The ends lost 1 base at V and 7 bases at J; junction bases unmatched: 10. Per germline, CDR1 SGHTA and CDR2 FQGNSA. CDR3 length: 16 residues. The CDR3 DNA reads as TGTGCCAGCAGCTTAGAAGGTCCGGGAGGGCCAAATACGCAGTATTTT. Amino acid sequence: CASSLEGPGGPNTQYF.

The gene calls are TRBV20-1 and TRBJ2-1, with TRBD1 as a possible D gene (5 bases). The germline V and J ends were trimmed by 0 bases and 4 bases, with 13 bases remaining between them. The CDR3 is made up of 15 amino acids. From germline, CDR1 is DFQATT and CDR2 SNEGSKA (reference sequence). Here the CDR3 DNA reads TGCAGTGCTAGAGAGTTTGGACAAACATACAATGAGCAGTTCTTC. Translation gives CSAREFGQTYNEQFF.

This clonotype was found a few times. This sequence joins TRBV18 and TRBJ1-4; no definite D call. The CDR3 totals 15 residues. Germline assignment: CDR1 KGHSH and CDR2 LQKENI. Trimming stripped 3 bases from V and 3 bases from J, with 11 bases between. The CDR3 DNA reads TGTGCCAGCTCACCGCTTGGGTCGCCTAATGAAAAACTGTTTTTT. Encoded protein: CASSPLGSPNEKLFF.

This clonotype has only a few counts. The chain uses TRBV7-8 and TRBJ2-5; the match to TRBD2 covers 14 bases. V was pared by 2 bases and J by 5 bases, with 10 bases of the junction left unmatched. This CDR3 is built from 18 residues. Germline V gene data show CDR1 as SGHVS and CDR2 as FQNEAQ. CDR3 in amino acids: CASSLRLAGGGGKETQYF. The DNA of the CDR3 is TGTGCCAGCAGCTTACGACTAGCGGGAGGGGGGGGAAAGGAGACCCAGTACTTC. Full variable domain (missing parts from reference TRBV7-8 and TRBJ2-5): GAGVSQSPRYKVAKRGQDVALRCDPISGHVSLFWYQQALGQGPEFLTYFQNEAQLDKSGLPSDRFFAERPEGSVSTLKIQRTQQEDSAVYLCASSLRLAGGGGKETQYFGPGTRLLVL.

V and J are TRBV3-1 and TRBJ2-1; 12 bases align to TRBD2. This CDR3 has 17 residues. Per germline, CDR1 LGHDT and CDR2 YNNKEL (reference sequence). J lost 0 bases, V lost 3 bases, and 3 bases had no gene match. The CDR3 here is CASSQTSGGSSYNEQFF. As DNA, the CDR3 is TGTGCCAGCAGCCAGACTAGCGGGGGAAGCTCCTACAATGAGCAGTTCTTC.

The CDR3: CASSLGGRGGYTF. The CDR3 DNA follows: TGTGCCAGCAGTTTAGGGGGGCGCGGTGGCTACACCTTC. The chain employs TRBV12-3 or TRBV12-4 and TRBJ1-2; tentative D call: TRBD1 (6 bases). The CDR3 is 13 residues long. The V and J ends lost 1 base and 7 bases respectively, with 10 bases between them.

The V and J genes are TRBV29-1 and TRBJ2-5, with a possible D match to TRBD2 (5 bases). Germline CDR1 reads SQVTM; CDR2 reads ANQGSEA. The CDR3 runs 13 residues. V lost 4 bases and J lost 2, with 11 bases in between. CDR3 DNA: TGCAGCGTTGTAAGAGCGGTACAAGAGACCCAGTACTTC. Encoded protein: CSVVRAVQETQYF. The variable domain in full, with the rest retrieved from reference TRBV29-1 and TRBJ2-5, is SAVISQKPSRDICQRGTSLTIQCQVDSQVTMMFWYRQQPGQSLTLIATANQGSEATYESGFVIDKFPISRPNLTFSTLTVSNMSPEDSSIYLCSVVRAVQETQYFGPGTRLLVL.

The V gene is TRBV5-1, the J gene TRBJ2-5; 8 nucleotides align to TRBD2. V was pared by 3 bases and J by 4 bases, with 5 bases of the junction left unmatched. CDR1 SGHRS and CDR2 YFSETQ come from the germline V gene. This CDR3 is 14 amino acids long. CDR3 sequence reads: CASSYSGSLETQYF. The CDR3 coding sequence is TGCGCCAGCAGCTACAGCGGGAGTTTAGAGACCCAGTACTTC.

This clonotype was counted only a few times. The chain carries TRBV12-3 or TRBV12-4 and TRBJ2-3; 8 bases align to TRBD2. Trimming cost V 5 bases and J 5 bases; bases outside gene matches: 9. The CDR3 spans 15 residues. The CDR3 DNA reads as TGTGCCAGCAGTCTCACGGGGGGGCAGGGAGATACGCAGTATTTT. This translates into CASSLTGGQGDTQYF.

This chain links TRBV12-3 or TRBV12-4 with TRBJ2-7; tentatively, D is TRBD1 or TRBD2 (6 bases each). V gave up 1 base and J gave up 0 bases, with 13 bases separating them. CDR3 size: 16 residues. In DNA form, the CDR3 reads TGTGCCAGCAGTTTAGGTGTCGGGGGCCTCTCCTACGAGCAGTACTTC. This encodes CASSLGVGGLSYEQYF.

This clonotype was observed at least ten times. The chain recombines TRBV12-3 or TRBV12-4 with TRBJ2-5; D remains unclear. This CDR3 comprises 11 residues. V lost 6 bases, J lost 5 bases, and 7 bases lay in between. The CDR3 region has the DNA TGTGCCAGCAGCTTTGTTGAGACCCAGTACTTC. Encoded protein: CASSFVETQYF.

This clonotype was seen many times. This chain connects TRBV12-3 or TRBV12-4 to TRBJ2-7; 8 bases align to TRBD2. CDR3 size: 14 residues. The V gene end was trimmed by 2 bases and the J gene end by 10 bases; junction bases not matched to a gene: 10. The CDR3 bases are TGTGCCAGCAGTTTATTTGCGGGGGGCCTTGGACAGTACTTC. Encoded protein: CASSLFAGGLGQYF.

This CDR3 reads CSAIRGPVYGYTF. Here the CDR3 DNA reads TGCAGTGCTATCAGGGGGCCAGTCTATGGCTACACCTTC. The rearrangement links TRBV20-1 to TRBJ1-2; 8 nucleotides match TRBD1. V lost 4 bases to trimming and J lost 4 bases; unmatched junction nucleotides: 5. The CDR3 covers 13 residues. Germline V gene lookup returns CDR1 DFQATT and CDR2 SNEGSKA (reference sequence).

This clonotype occurred many times. The chain combines TRBV5-1 with TRBJ1-4, with D hard to call. The germline V gene encodes CDR1 SGHRS and CDR2 YFSETQ. V lost 0 bases and J 0 bases, leaving 3 bases between the germline ends. The length of the CDR3 is 14 residues. CDR3 in amino acids: CASSLASTNEKLFF. CDR3 coding DNA: TGCGCCAGCAGCTTGGCCTCAACTAATGAAAAACTGTTTTTT. Full variable domain (outside the CDR3, taken from reference TRBV5-1 and TRBJ1-4): KAGVTQTPRYLIKTRGQQVTLSCSPISGHRSVSWYQQTPGQGLQFLFEYFSETQRNKGNFPGRFSGRQFSNSRSEMNVSTLELGDSALYLCASSLASTNEKLFFGSGTQLSVL.

V usage is TRBV28 and J usage is TRBJ1-6, with D perhaps matching TRBD1 (6 bases). The CDR3 is 14 amino acids. V was shortened by 3 bases and J by 10 bases, with 13 bases between the two germline ends. The germline V gene has CDR1 MDHEN and CDR2 SYDVKM. Here the CDR3 DNA reads TGTGCCAGCAGTTTTCGGGTTACAGGGTCACCCCTCCACTTT. It is translated as CASSFRVTGSPLHF.

This sequence joins TRBV3-1 and TRBJ2-5, with unresolved D. The CDR3 runs 12 residues. The V end was cut by 0 bases, the J end by 14 bases, with 13 bases between. Per the germline V gene, CDR1 is LGHDT and CDR2 is YNNKEL (reference sequence). The CDR3 bases are TGTGCCAGCAGCCAAGATCTGGCTGTCACTTACTTC. The encoded protein is CASSQDLAVTYF.

This clonotype has only a few counts. J is TRBJ2-7 and V is TRBV28, with TRBD2 identical over 13 bases. The V gene's germline CDR1 is MDHEN and CDR2 SYDVKM. Trimming took 4 bases from V and 4 from J; bases not matched to a gene: 4. This CDR3 contains 15 residues. The CDR3 spells CASSSPGLAGYEQYF. For the CDR3, the DNA is TGTGCCAGCAGTTCCCCGGGACTAGCGGGGTACGAGCAGTACTTC.

This clonotype was picked up a small number of times. V and J are TRBV18 and TRBJ2-7; D gene ambiguous. The CDR3 totals 15 residues. V dropped 1 base and J dropped 3 bases, with 13 bases sitting between them. The germline CDR1 and CDR2 sequences are KGHSH and LQKENI. CDR3 in amino acids: CASSPLGKGVYEQYF. The CDR3 DNA sequence: TGTGCCAGCTCACCACTGGGTAAGGGTGTCTACGAGCAGTACTTC.